This T cell receptor (beta chain) was profiled in a study of technical replicates of blood from a handful of donors. Here immunoSEQ multiplex PCR was the method, and the copy in TCRdb shows in-frame clones only, minus some. The data show over 90,000 clones, roughly 96% seen once. The sequencing input was T cells isolated from PBMCs. This clonotype was obtained from a human donor in good health.

CDR3 in amino acids: CASSRVARLAETYNEQFF. The CDR3, as DNA: TGCGCCAGCAGTAGAGTGGCGAGACTAGCGGAGACCTACAATGAGCAGTTCTTC. This chain joins TRBV23-1 and TRBJ2-1; 9 bases line up with TRBD2. TRBV23-1 belongs to the ORF category, with a function that is uncertain. J gave up 2 bases and V 5 bases, and 13 bases lay outside the gene matches. This CDR3 contains 18 residues.